The T cell receptor (beta chain) described here comes from a study of beta chain features in type 1 diabetes. The germline CDR1 and CDR2 sequences are SEHNR and FQNEAQ (reference sequence). V was shortened by 3 bases and J by 5 bases, with 5 bases between the two germline ends. The CDR3 consists of 12 residues. Of the isolated RNA, all was reverse transcribed, and so the sequenced material was expressed TCRB transcripts. Repertoires were generated with immunoSEQ multiplex PCR, while TCRdb's copy carries only in-frame clones and drops some. The sample yields 400,000 to 550,000 clones, about 10% seen once. This clone has more than one count but fewer than ten.

V usage is TRBV7-9 and J usage is TRBJ2-1; D is ambiguous. The origin of this receptor is a woman aged 18 to 35 in good health. The sequencing sample was made of naive CD4+ T cells from blood. The CDR3 nucleotides read TGTGCCAGCAGCTTTACAGACAATGAGCAGTTCTTC. Its protein is CASSFTDNEQFF. The variable domain in full, with the rest retrieved from reference TRBV7-9 and TRBJ2-1, is DTGVSQNPRHKITKRGQNVTFRCDPISEHNRLYWYRQTLGQGPEFLTYFQNEAQLEKSRLLSDRFSAERPKGSFSTLEIQRTEQGDSAMYLCASSFTDNEQFFGPGTRLTVL.